This T cell receptor (beta chain) is drawn from a study of monozygotic twins with inflammatory bowel disease. TCRdb reprocessed the 5' RACE reads and stores each CDR3 protein as one record, lacking DNA. Here the sample table reports fewer than 400,000 distinct CDR3 sequences. CDR3 length equals 11 residues. CDR1 KGHDR and CDR2 SFDVKD come from the germline V gene. The TCR comes from a human donor with ulcerative colitis or Crohn's disease, or a healthy co-twin of an affected twin (not recorded which). The sequencing sample was made of blood. The rearrangement uses TRBV24-1 and TRBJ2-5. This CDR3 is CATREGETQYF.